The source of this TCR beta chain is a study of T cell repertoires in cytomegalovirus infection. Study-level information: The public TCR beta signatures pointed to both CMV infection and matching HLA type.

V lost 4 bases and J lost 4; bases outside the gene matches: 10. The CDR3 length is 18 residues. In germline, CDR1 is LGHNT, CDR2 FRNRAP. TCRdb re-analysed the reads in MiXCR, keeping a single row per CDR3 protein. There are around 530,000 distinct CDR3 sequences in the sample; around 27% occur only once, and about 12% lies in the top ten. Material: PBMCs. The chain has TRBV12-5 and TRBJ2-1; 13 nucleotides line up with TRBD2. This clonotype originated in a human donor in good health (CMV status not recorded). Some clones in this sample may be carry-over from other donors' samples. The CDR3 is CASGYGLAGAPYYNEQFF. The DNA of the CDR3 is TGTGCTAGTGGTTATGGACTAGCGGGAGCCCCCTATTACAATGAGCAGTTCTTC.